This TCR beta chain was found in a study of shared clonotypes between healthy human individuals. Study in general: The cohort had two women and three men, ages 18 to 49. CD4 naive and memory got three plates each, CD8 naive two, CD8 memory one. General study results and limits: The naive CD4 repertoires of a handful of donors were compared, and approximately 4.7% of clonotypes were shared.

Of note for this clone: Its target is unknown.

A CD45RA+ naive subset and a CD45RA-negative memory subset were split from CD4+ cells. The protocol was immunoSEQ multiplex PCR, while the TCRdb copy is restricted to in-frame clones and leaves out a portion. The sample records approximately 1,000,000 clones, about 84% being singletons. The sequenced sample was memory CD4+ T cells from PBMCs. As to subset: CD45RA-negative fraction. The TCR originated in a man aged 18 to 29 in good health. Some clones in this sample may be carry-over from other donors' samples.

The CDR3 DNA is TGCGCCAGCAGCTTGGTTATGGGGGGAGGACCCTACAATGAGCAGTTCTTC. Translating gives CASSLVMGGGPYNEQFF. The chain combines TRBV5-1 with TRBJ2-1; the D gene is possibly TRBD2 (6 bases). Trimming took off 0 bases at V and 2 bases at J, with 15 bases between the two ends. Germline lookup yields CDR1 SGHRS and CDR2 YFSETQ. The CDR3 runs to 17 residues.